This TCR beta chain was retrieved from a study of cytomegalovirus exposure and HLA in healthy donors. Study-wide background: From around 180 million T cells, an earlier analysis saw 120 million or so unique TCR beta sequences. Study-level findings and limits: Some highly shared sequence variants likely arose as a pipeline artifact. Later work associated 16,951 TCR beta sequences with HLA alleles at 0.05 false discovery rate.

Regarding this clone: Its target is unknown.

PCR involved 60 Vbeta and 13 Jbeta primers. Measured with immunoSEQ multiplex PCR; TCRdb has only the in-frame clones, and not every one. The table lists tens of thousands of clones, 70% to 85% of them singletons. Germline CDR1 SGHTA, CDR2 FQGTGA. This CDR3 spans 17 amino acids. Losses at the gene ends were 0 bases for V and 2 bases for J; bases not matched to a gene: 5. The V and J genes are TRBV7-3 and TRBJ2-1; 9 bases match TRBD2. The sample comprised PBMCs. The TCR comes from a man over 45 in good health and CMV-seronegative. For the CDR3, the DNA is TGTGCCAGCAGCTTAACATGGAGCGGGGGGACCTACAATGAGCAGTTCTTC. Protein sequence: CASSLTWSGGTYNEQFF.